This T cell receptor (beta chain) was found in a study of blood T cell repertoires in COVID-19. In the study overall: T cells, B-cell-depleted T cells, or PBMCs provided the cDNA or gDNA that served as material.

TCRdb keeps only in-frame clones here, not all; method: immunoSEQ multiplex PCR. The sample comprises 98,000 or so clones, roughly 82% of which are singletons, and 4% to 5.5% rests with the top ten. The CDR3 extends over 13 amino acids. CDR1 and CDR2 from the germline V gene are SGHTA and FQGNSA. Trimming took 4 bases from V and 9 from J; bases not matched to a gene: 6. The rearrangement uses TRBV7-2 and TRBJ2-1, with 7 bases aligning to TRBD2. What was sequenced was peripheral blood. The TCR originated in a man between 60 and 75 years old with acute or convalescent COVID-19. Here the CDR3 reads CASSWGGATEQFF. As DNA, the CDR3 is TGTGCCAGCAGCTGGGGAGGGGCTACTGAGCAGTTCTTC.